These T cell receptor beta chains were read from a single sample in a study of blood T cell repertoires in COVID-19. TCRdb keeps only in-frame clones here, not all; method: immunoSEQ multiplex PCR. The data show a few hundred thousand clones, 89% seen once. Source material: peripheral blood. These receptor sequences come from a woman aged 25-40 years with COVID-19, enrolled during active disease. CDR3s include the opening cysteine and the closing phenylalanine or tryptophan. A D gene is named only where the DNA matches it firmly. The size field is filled for only some rows; it gives once, few, many or a size class.

TRBV29-1,TRBJ2-1,.,.,CSVVKPQGNEQFF,TGCAGCGTTGTTAAACCACAGGGAAATGAGCAGTTCTTC
TRBV27,TRBJ2-1,TRBD2,.,CASSLQGGAGVSYNEQFF,TGTGCCAGCAGTTTACAGGGTGGGGCGGGAGTATCCTACAATGAGCAGTTCTTC
TRBV6-5,TRBJ2-7,TRBD1,.,CASFNLGQGPYEQYF,TGTGCCAGCTTCAACCTCGGACAGGGCCCCTACGAGCAGTACTTC
TRBV11-3,TRBJ1-2,.,.,CASSLPTKGENYGYTF,TGTGCCAGCAGCTTACCAACCAAAGGGGAAAACTATGGCTACACCTTC
TRBV29-1,TRBJ1-1,TRBD1,.,CSAHRDRVYGTEAFF,TGCAGCGCCCACCGGGACAGGGTTTATGGCACTGAAGCTTTCTTT
TRBV7-2,TRBJ1-1,.,.,CASSPVTGNTEAFF,TGTGCCAGCAGCCCCGTCACAGGGAACACTGAAGCTTTCTTT
TRBV19,TRBJ1-6,TRBD1,.,CASTKFATGAGNSPLHF,TGTGCCAGTACCAAATTTGCCACAGGGGCCGGAAATTCACCCCTCCACTTT
TRBV4-1,TRBJ1-1,TRBD1,.,CASSQDWRGQAFF,TGCGCCAGCAGCCAAGATTGGAGGGGGCAAGCTTTCTTT
TRBV24-1,TRBJ1-1,TRBD1,.,CATSGQGSNTEAFF,TGTGCCACCAGCGGACAGGGGTCGAACACTGAAGCTTTCTTT
TRBV7-9,TRBJ2-3,TRBD2,.,CASSLAASGTDTQYF,TGTGCCAGCAGCTTAGCGGCTAGCGGAACAGATACGCAGTATTTT
TRBV4-3,TRBJ2-7,TRBD2,.,CASSQVLAGGSVYEQYF,TGCGCCAGCAGCCAAGTACTAGCGGGGGGCTCAGTCTACGAGCAGTACTTC
TRBV7-2,TRBJ2-7,TRBD2,.,CASSLSHGLEAGKQYF,TGTGCCAGCAGCCTTTCTCACGGACTTGAAGCGGGGAAGCAGTACTTC
TRBV25-1,TRBJ1-6,.,.,CASNPAGSYNSPLHF,TGTGCCAGCAACCCCGCGGGGTCTTATAATTCACCCCTCCACTTT
TRBV7-7,TRBJ1-1,.,.,CASSLGPDTEAFF,TGTGCTAGCAGCCTAGGGCCAGACACTGAAGCTTTCTTT
TRBV3-1/TRBV3-2,TRBJ2-5,TRBD2,.,CASNPQRGSGTPGETQYF,TGTGCCAGCAACCCCCAGAGGGGTAGCGGGACCCCTGGGGAGACCCAGTACTTC
TRBV6-2/TRBV6-3,TRBJ2-4,TRBD1,.,CASSPTGVGLAKNIQYF,TGTGCCAGCAGCCCTACAGGGGTTGGGCTAGCCAAAAACATTCAGTACTTC
TRBV15,TRBJ1-3,.,.,CATSRDRGDPGSGNTIYF,TGTGCCACCAGCAGAGATCGTGGTGACCCGGGCTCTGGAAACACCATATATTTT
TRBV10-1,TRBJ2-2,TRBD1,few,CASSGDRLSNTGELFF,TGCGCCAGCAGTGGGGACAGACTCTCGAACACCGGGGAGCTGTTTTTT
TRBV9,TRBJ2-3,.,once,CASSVEADTDTQYF,TGTGCCAGCAGCGTAGAAGCGGACACAGATACGCAGTATTTT
TRBV27,TRBJ1-2,TRBD1,.,CASSLVGGAYGYTF,TGTGCCAGCAGTTTGGTAGGGGGCGCGTATGGCTACACCTTC
TRBV6-6,TRBJ2-1,TRBD2,.,CASGGNYNEQFF,TGTGCCTCGGGGGGGAACTACAATGAGCAGTTCTTC
TRBV6-5,TRBJ1-1,.,.,CASSPHRATEAFF,TGTGCCAGCAGTCCCCACAGGGCCACTGAAGCTTTCTTT
TRBV15,TRBJ2-1,TRBD1,.,CATSRSRQGNEQFF,TGTGCCACCAGCAGGTCAAGACAGGGGAATGAGCAGTTCTTC
TRBV5-1,TRBJ2-2,.,.,CASSTGWTPNTGELFF,TGCGCCAGCAGCACAGGTTGGACACCGAACACCGGGGAGCTGTTTTTT
TRBV10-3,TRBJ1-1,TRBD1,.,CAISGTGGTEAFF,TGTGCCATCAGTGGAACAGGGGGCACTGAAGCTTTCTTT